The 15 T cell receptor beta chains below come from one sample, sequenced in a study of cytomegalovirus exposure and HLA in healthy donors. The PCR made use of 60 Vbeta and 13 Jbeta primers. Only in-frame clones appear in the TCRdb table, and some are missing; sequencing was by immunoSEQ multiplex PCR. The data hold approximately 110,000 clones, with about 83% observed a single time. What was sequenced was PBMCs. These receptors were obtained from a man aged 18 to 29 in good health and CMV-seronegative.

This chain uses TRBV19 with TRBJ1-5; 9 bases fit TRBD1. CDR1 is LNHDA, CDR2 SQIVND, per germline (reference sequence). The CDR3 runs to 13 residues. Trimming cost V 8 bases and J 4 bases; bases outside gene matches: 3. This CDR3 is CASVGTGNQPQHF. In nucleotides, the CDR3 is TGTGCCAGTGTGGGGACAGGGAATCAGCCCCAGCATTTT.

This sequence joins TRBV27 and TRBJ2-1; 10 nucleotides agree with TRBD2. Unmatched junction bases numbered 8, after V lost 5 bases and J lost 7 bases. Germline V gene lookup returns CDR1 MNHEY and CDR2 SMNVEV (reference sequence). The CDR3 runs to 15 residues. The CDR3 protein is CASSPLAGGLNEQFF. The CDR3 DNA sequence: TGTGCCAGCAGTCCTTTAGCGGGAGGTTTGAATGAGCAGTTCTTC.

The chain combines TRBV27 with TRBJ1-1; possibly TRBD1 for D (5 bases). The CDR3 is made up of 12 amino acids. CDR1 and CDR2 from the germline V gene are MNHEY and SMNVEV (reference sequence). Trimming removed 3 bases from V and 8 bases from J, with 10 bases in between. The CDR3 region is CASSFGGKEAFF. Written as DNA, the CDR3 is TGTGCCAGCAGTTTCGGGGGGAAAGAAGCTTTCTTT.

The chain joins TRBV6-1 to TRBJ1-1; 8 nucleotides match TRBD1. Trimming at V came to 5 bases and at J to 5 bases, leaving 4 bases not matched to a gene. The CDR3 is 13 amino acids. Germline CDR1 is MNHNS and CDR2 is SASEGT. The CDR3: CASSRTGRTEAFF. The CDR3 bases are TGTGCCAGCAGTCGGACAGGGAGGACTGAAGCTTTCTTT.

The genes are TRBV7-2 and TRBJ2-1; 11 bases match TRBD2. With V trimmed by 5 bases and J by 12 bases, 9 bases remained unmatched. Germline loops: CDR1 SGHTA, CDR2 FQGNSA. The CDR3 consists of 14 residues. The CDR3 DNA sequence: TGTGCCAGCAGCCGACTAGCGGGACAATCGGGGCAGTTCTTC. Translation gives CASSRLAGQSGQFF. The variable domain in full, with the rest retrieved from reference TRBV7-2 and TRBJ2-1, is GAGVSQSPSNKVTEKGKDVELRCDPISGHTALYWYRQSLGQGLEFLIYFQGNSAPDKSGLPSDRFSAERTGGSVSTLTIQRTQQEDSAVYLCASSRLAGQSGQFFGPGTRLTVL.

The chain's CDR3 is CASSLGSYEQYF. CDR3 DNA: TGTGCCAGCAGCTTAGGGAGCTACGAGCAGTACTTC. V is TRBV7-9 and J is TRBJ2-7; D remains unclear. Per the germline V gene, CDR1 is SEHNR and CDR2 is FQNEAQ (reference sequence). Deletions cut 1 base from V and 3 bases from J, with 4 bases between. The CDR3 runs to 12 residues.

The gene calls are TRBV11-2 and TRBJ1-2; D not resolved. The CDR3 is 14 residues long. Trimming removed 1 base at V and 6 bases at J, with 12 bases between. CDR1 is SGHAT and CDR2 is FQNNGV in the germline V gene. The CDR3: CASSLGRAVNGYTF. For the CDR3, the DNA is TGTGCCAGCAGCTTAGGGAGGGCAGTCAATGGCTACACCTTC.

This rearrangement joins TRBV14 to TRBJ2-7, with D possibly being TRBD2 (5 bases). Trimming shortened V by 3 bases and J by 9 bases, and 12 bases separated the two germline ends. CDR1 is SGHDN, CDR2 FVKESK, per germline. This CDR3 is 12 amino acids long. DNA for the CDR3: TGTGCCAGCAGCCACGCCGGGATGTTGCAGTACTTC. Translating gives CASSHAGMLQYF.

The chain links TRBV7-9 to TRBJ2-1, with 16 bases fitting TRBD2. CDR3 length: 16 amino acids. CDR1 is SEHNR, CDR2 FQNEAQ, per germline (reference sequence). J lost 7 bases, V lost 5 bases, and 5 bases had no gene match. The CDR3 DNA reads TGTGCCAGCAGCCAACTGGGACTAGCGGGAGGGAATGAGCAGTTCTTC. Protein sequence: CASSQLGLAGGNEQFF.

The rearrangement links TRBV9 to TRBJ2-7; 8 nucleotides align to TRBD2. The CDR3 is made up of 16 amino acids. The V segment lost 0 bases and the J segment 6 bases; nucleotides outside the gene matches: 11. Germline CDR1 is SGDLS and CDR2 is YYNGEE. The CDR3 nucleotides are TGTGCCAGCAGCGTAGAAGCTAGCGGGCCACGAGGCGAGCAGTACTTC. Amino acids: CASSVEASGPRGEQYF.

This rearrangement joins TRBV30 to TRBJ2-7, with 7 nucleotides matching TRBD1. Germline assignment: CDR1 GTSNPN and CDR2 SVGIG (reference sequence). The ends lost 1 base at V and 5 bases at J; junction bases unmatched: 8. This CDR3 comprises 14 residues. CDR3 amino acids: CAWSDQGEWDEQYF. The CDR3 DNA reads as TGTGCCTGGAGTGACCAGGGGGAGTGGGACGAGCAGTACTTC. The full variable domain, rest sourced from reference TRBV30 and TRBJ2-7, is SQTIHQWPATLVQPVGSPLSLECTVEGTSNPNLYWYRQAAGRGLQLLFYSVGIGQISSEVPQNLSASRPQDRQFILSSKKLLLSDSGFYLCAWSDQGEWDEQYFGPGTRLTVT.

This clone was counted once. J is TRBJ2-1 and V is TRBV2; a possible D gene is TRBD2 (6 bases). The CDR3 runs to 16 residues. CDR1 is SNHLY and CDR2 is FYNNEI in the germline V gene. Trimming pared 5 bases from V and 0 bases from J, leaving 14 bases between. The chain's CDR3 is CASSILAFSSYNEQFF. Here the CDR3 DNA reads TGTGCCAGCAGTATTCTAGCGTTCAGCTCCTACAATGAGCAGTTCTTC.

The chain joins TRBV19 to TRBJ2-3; TRBD1 agrees at 8 bases. CDR1 is LNHDA, CDR2 SQIVND, per germline (reference sequence). The CDR3 length is 12 residues. Germline trimming cut 3 bases from V and 10 bases from J; bases unmatched to any gene: 3. DNA for the CDR3: TGTGCCAGTAGTATGGGACAGGCCCCGCAGTATTTT. As protein: CASSMGQAPQYF.

V gene TRBV27 combines with J gene TRBJ1-3; the match to TRBD1 covers 8 bases. V trimming: 5 bases; J trimming: 4 bases; junction bases outside the gene matches: 4. Germline CDR1 is MNHEY and CDR2 is SMNVEV (reference sequence). The CDR3 loop spans 14 amino acids. The CDR3 DNA sequence: TGTGCCAGCAGTACGACAGGGGCCGGAAACACCATATATTTT. Its translation: CASSTTGAGNTIYF.

The chain combines TRBV12-5 with TRBJ1-2; tentatively, D is TRBD1 (5 bases). In germline, CDR1 is LGHNT, CDR2 FRNRAP. CDR3 size: 14 residues. V lost 3 bases and J lost 3, with 11 bases in between. The CDR3 nucleotides read TGTGCTAGTGGTTTAGGGGTTTCGGACTATGGCTACACCTTC. The encoded protein is CASGLGVSDYGYTF.